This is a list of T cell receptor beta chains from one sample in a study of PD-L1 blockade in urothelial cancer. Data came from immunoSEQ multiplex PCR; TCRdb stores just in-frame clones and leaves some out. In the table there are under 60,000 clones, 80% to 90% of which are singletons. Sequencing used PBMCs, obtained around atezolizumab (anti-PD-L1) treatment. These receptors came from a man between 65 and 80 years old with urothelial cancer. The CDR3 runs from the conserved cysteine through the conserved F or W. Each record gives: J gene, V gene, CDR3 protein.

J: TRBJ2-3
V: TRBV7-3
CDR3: CASSQGTYASTDTQYF

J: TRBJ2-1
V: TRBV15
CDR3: CATSRDFEETGIRIF

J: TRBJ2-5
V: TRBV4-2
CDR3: CASSHPGGTVETQYF

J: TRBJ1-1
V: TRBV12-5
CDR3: CASGLRQDTEAFF

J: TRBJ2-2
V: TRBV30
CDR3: CAWRRLAGVTGELFF

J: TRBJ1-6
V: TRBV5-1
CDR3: CASSLLPVNSPLHF

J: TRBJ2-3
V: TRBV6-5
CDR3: CASSYSGQGTPDTQYF

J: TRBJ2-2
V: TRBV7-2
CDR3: CASSSRTGGTGELFF

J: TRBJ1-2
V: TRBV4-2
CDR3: CASSQVLQGVGYTF

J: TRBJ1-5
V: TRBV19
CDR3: CASSIRYGDYSNQPQHF

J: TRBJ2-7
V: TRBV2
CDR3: CASSEAGQGAREQYF

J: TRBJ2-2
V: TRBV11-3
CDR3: CASGPNTGELFF

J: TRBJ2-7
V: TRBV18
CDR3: CASSVGPTGTYEQYF

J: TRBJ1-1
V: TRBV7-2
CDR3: CASSLGTGRTEAFF

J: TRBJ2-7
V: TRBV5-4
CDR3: CASSLKRTSGNYEQYF

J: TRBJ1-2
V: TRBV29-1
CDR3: CSVVVTAYGYTF

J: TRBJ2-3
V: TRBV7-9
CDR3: CASSFSGLADTQYF

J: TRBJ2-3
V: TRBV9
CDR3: CASSEGGAGDTQYF

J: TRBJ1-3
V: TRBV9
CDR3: CASSPNRHPVYF

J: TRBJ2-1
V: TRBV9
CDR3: CASSVPGSGRVSYNEQFF

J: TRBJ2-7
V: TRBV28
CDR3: CASSPGTAFYEQYF

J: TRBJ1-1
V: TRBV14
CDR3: CASSQDLRVTRAFF

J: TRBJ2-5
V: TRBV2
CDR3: CARTSGEGETQYF

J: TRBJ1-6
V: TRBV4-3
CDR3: CASSQDNGGAPLHF

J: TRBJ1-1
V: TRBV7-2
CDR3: CASSLGPTMNTEAFF

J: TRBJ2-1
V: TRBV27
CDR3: CASQGQPYNEQFF

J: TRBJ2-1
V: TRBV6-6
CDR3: CACLSRGGGDEQFF

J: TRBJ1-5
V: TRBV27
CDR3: CASSSGTGSMGNQPQHF

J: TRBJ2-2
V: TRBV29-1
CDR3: CSIRDRGNTGELFF

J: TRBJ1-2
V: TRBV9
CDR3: CASSTGTIDGYTF

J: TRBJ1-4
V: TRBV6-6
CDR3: CASSFGGQREKLFF

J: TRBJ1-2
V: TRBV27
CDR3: CASSLLGGDYGYTF

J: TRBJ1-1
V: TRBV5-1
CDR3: CASSMLGQGTEAFF

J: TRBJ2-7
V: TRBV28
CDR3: CASSLIPGGSVGYEQYF

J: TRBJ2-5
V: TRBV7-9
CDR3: CASSFAGETQYF

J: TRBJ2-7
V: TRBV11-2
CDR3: CASSLGWPGEQYF